These 8 T cell receptor beta chains originate from one sample sequenced in a study of cytomegalovirus exposure and HLA in healthy donors. PCR was performed using 60 Vbeta and 13 Jbeta primers. Sequencing used immunoSEQ multiplex PCR; TCRdb keeps in-frame clones, though not all of them. Counted here are some 170,000 clones, around four fifths occurring once; the ten biggest clones make up about a tenth. Sequencing was carried out using PBMCs. The receptors were sampled from a man between 18 and 29 years old in good health and CMV-seropositive.

The rearrangement links TRBV2 to TRBJ2-7, with 11 bases fitting TRBD1. CDR1 and CDR2 from the germline V gene are SNHLY and FYNNEI. This CDR3 comprises 14 residues. Trimming at V came to 4 bases and at J to 6 bases, leaving 5 bases not matched to a gene. In DNA form, the CDR3 reads TGTGCCAGCAGTGGGCGGGACAGGGGGATCGAGCAGTACTTC. Its translation: CASSGRDRGIEQYF.

This sequence joins TRBV30 and TRBJ2-7; 12 bases agree with TRBD1. The J call could be wrong; TRBJ2-1 is a better fit for the DNA end. This CDR3 region has 15 residues. Per germline, CDR1 GTSNPN and CDR2 SVGIG (reference sequence). The CDR3 DNA sequence: TGTGCCTGGAGCGGGACAGGGGGCAGGTACAATGAGCAGTTCTTC. Protein: CAWSGTGGRYNEQFF.

V is TRBV27 and J is TRBJ2-1; no clear D gene. Trimming stripped 3 bases from V and 1 base from J, with 16 bases between. Germline V gene data show CDR1 as MNHEY and CDR2 as SMNVEV (reference sequence). The CDR3 runs to 17 residues. The CDR3 DNA reads TGTGCCAGCAGTTTGCTCTCCGGCGGAAAATCCTACAATGAGCAGTTCTTC. Protein product: CASSLLSGGKSYNEQFF.

The chain employs TRBV5-4 and TRBJ1-1, with D uncertain. V gave up 4 bases and J gave up 6 bases, with 10 bases separating them. Germline-derived CDR1 and CDR2 are SGHNT and YYREEE (reference sequence). This CDR3 contains 12 residues. CDR3 region: CASSLGVSEAFF. CDR3 coding DNA: TGTGCCAGCAGCCTCGGGGTGTCTGAAGCTTTCTTT.

The V and J genes are TRBV4-1 and TRBJ1-1; D might be TRBD1 (6 bases). From germline, CDR1 is MGHRA and CDR2 YSYEKL. V lost 0 bases and J lost 6, with 11 bases in between. This CDR3 is built from 14 residues. The CDR3 DNA follows: TGCGCCAGCAGCCAAGAAAGGACAGACCCTGAAGCTTTCTTT. It is translated as CASSQERTDPEAFF.

V gene TRBV2 combines with J gene TRBJ1-4; 7 nucleotides agree with TRBD1. CDR1 is SNHLY and CDR2 is FYNNEI in the germline V gene. The CDR3 has 14 residues. The junction had 5 bases not matched to a gene; V was cut back by 6 bases and J by 4 bases. This chain's CDR3 is CASRLQGINEKLFF. The CDR3 DNA is TGTGCCAGCAGGCTACAGGGGATTAATGAAAAACTGTTTTTT.

This clone was counted between two and nine times. The chain carries TRBV28 and TRBJ2-7, with D possibly being TRBD1 (5 bases). This CDR3 comprises 18 residues. V shed 2 bases and J shed 5 bases, with 25 bases lying between them. CDR1 and CDR2 (germline): MDHEN, SYDVKM. The CDR3: CASSLGTGRSLVTHEQYF. CDR3 nucleotide sequence: TGTGCCAGCAGTTTAGGAACAGGACGGAGCCTAGTAACCCACGAGCAGTACTTC.

The chain joins TRBV6-1 to TRBJ1-2; D unresolved. Germline V CDR1 and CDR2: MNHNS, SASEGT. The CDR3 runs to 14 residues. V lost 5 bases to trimming and J lost 8 bases, with 18 bases between them. The CDR3 sequence is CASSRTGALGGYTF. The DNA of the CDR3 is TGTGCCAGCAGTAGGACGGGAGCCTTGGGGGGCTACACCTTC.